Reported below is one TCR beta chain. No antigen is known for it. The record originates from a study of T cell responses to AZD1222 COVID-19 vaccine. In germline, CDR1 is SQVTM, CDR2 ANQGSEA. The CDR3 is made up of 14 amino acids. Trimming pared 1 base from V and 2 bases from J, leaving 11 bases between. Study-wide results and limits: Baseline seropositivity occurred in only 5 to 7 AZD1222 recipients.

Here immunoSEQ multiplex PCR was the method, and the copy in TCRdb shows in-frame clones only, minus some. The table records some 100,000 clones, roughly 90% of them present only once. This chain links TRBV29-1 with TRBJ1-2, with unresolved D. This receptor was obtained from an adult in good health. Sequenced material: peripheral blood, taken on day 0 of AZD1222 vaccination. CDR3 sequence (DNA): TGCAGCGTTGAAGGGGCCAGGAGAAACTATGGCTACACCTTC. This encodes CSVEGARRNYGYTF.